These T cell receptor beta chains were read from a single sample in a study of T cell responses to AZD1222 COVID-19 vaccine. The assay was immunoSEQ multiplex PCR, and TCRdb's table has in-frame clones only and misses some. The data contain just over 95,000 clones, roughly nine tenths of them singletons. The sequenced sample was peripheral blood, obtained on day 0 of AZD1222 vaccination. These receptors all stem from an adult in good health. CDR3s include the opening cysteine and the closing phenylalanine or tryptophan. Each record gives: J gene, D gene, V gene, clone size, CDR3 DNA, CDR3 protein. The D gene is left open where the match is weak. Size tells how often a clone was seen (once, few, many) or the class of an expanded clone, and some rows leave it out.

>TRBJ2-7|TRBD2|TRBV18|-
TGTGCCAGCTCAATCCGGGGGGACTACGAGCAGTACTTC
CASSIRGDYEQYF
>TRBJ1-4|-|TRBV5-1|-
TGCGCCAGCAGGGGTAGGGGCGATGAAAAACTGTTTTTT
CASRGRGDEKLFF
>TRBJ1-5|TRBD1|TRBV5-6|once
TGTGCCAGCAGCTTATACGGGGACAGGGTTAGGAGTCAGCCCCAGCATTTT
CASSLYGDRVRSQPQHF
>TRBJ2-3|TRBD1|TRBV30|-
TGTGCCTGGAGTTTTTGGACAGGGGGAACAGATACGCAGTATTTT
CAWSFWTGGTDTQYF
>TRBJ1-1|-|TRBV3-1/TRBV3-2|-
TGTGCCAGCAGCGGACAGCGGAACACTGAAGCTTTCTTT
CASSGQRNTEAFF
>TRBJ1-2|-|TRBV12-5|-
TGTGCTAGTGGTTCCCGAACCAGAGGAACCTATGGCTACACCTTC
CASGSRTRGTYGYTF
>TRBJ1-4|-|TRBV7-9|-
TGTGCCAGCAGCTCCTCCCAGGGCAACAATGAAAAACTGTTTTTT
CASSSSQGNNEKLFF
>TRBJ1-1|-|TRBV6-5|-
TGTGCCAGCAGTAAAAACGGGGAATCGCCTTTCTTT
CASSKNGESPFF
>TRBJ1-1|-|TRBV10-3|-
TGTGCCATCAGCAGGGGATTGAGGGCTTTCTTT
CAISRGLRAFF
>TRBJ1-1|-|TRBV29-1|few
TGCAGCGGAGGGGAGATGCGGTCCACTGAAGCTTTCTTT
CSGGEMRSTEAFF
>TRBJ1-4|-|TRBV21-1|-
TGTGCCAGCAGTACGGGACAGGTGGTGATTAAACTGTTTTTT
CASSTGQVVIKLFF
>TRBJ1-5|TRBD1|TRBV4-3|-
TGCGCCAGCAGCCAAGATCTTATCTTTCGGGACAGGGGTAATCAGCCCCAGCATTTT
CASSQDLIFRDRGNQPQHF
>TRBJ1-5|-|TRBV10-3|-
TGTGCCATCCGATCCAGGGAGGGACAGCCCCAGCATTTT
CAIRSREGQPQHF
>TRBJ1-6|-|TRBV5-6|-
TGTGCCAGCAGCCGCACAGGGAATTCACCCCTCCACTTT
CASSRTGNSPLHF
>TRBJ2-3|-|TRBV10-3|-
TGTGCCATCAGCCAGGGAACCGCTAGCACAGATACGCAGTATTTT
CAISQGTASTDTQYF
>TRBJ1-2|-|TRBV7-8|-
TGTGCCAGCAGCTTATCCGCAGGGACGGCTGGCTACACCTTC
CASSLSAGTAGYTF
>TRBJ2-3|-|TRBV10-3|-
TGTGCCATTGGGGGAGCGACCGGCAGCACAGATACGCAGTATTTT
CAIGGATGSTDTQYF
>TRBJ2-3|TRBD2|TRBV9|-
TGTGCCAGCAGCGCGCCCTTAGCGGGGGGGCCGGGAGATACGCAGTATTTT
CASSAPLAGGPGDTQYF
>TRBJ2-1|-|TRBV11-2|-
TGTGCCAGCAGCTTAGTCTGGGGGAGCTCCTACAATGAGCAGTTCTTC
CASSLVWGSSYNEQFF
>TRBJ1-1|TRBD1|TRBV5-8|-
TGTGCCAGCAGCTTTAGGACAGGGATGGGTCTTACTGAAGCTTTCTTT
CASSFRTGMGLTEAFF
>TRBJ1-5|TRBD1|TRBV28|-
TGTGCCAGCAGTCTGCGGACAGGGCGCAATCAGCCCCAGCATTTT
CASSLRTGRNQPQHF
>TRBJ1-1|TRBD1|TRBV18|-
TGTGCCAGCTCACCCGGACAGGGAGAGTTAACTGAAGCTTTCTTT
CASSPGQGELTEAFF
>TRBJ2-1|-|TRBV6-4|-
TGTGCCAGCAGTGAAGGCGTCAGTGAGGCTAATGAGCAGTTCTTC
CASSEGVSEANEQFF
>TRBJ2-7|TRBD2|TRBV19|-
TGTGCCAGTAGTAAGGGGACTAGCGGAACCTACGAGCAGTACTTC
CASSKGTSGTYEQYF
>TRBJ1-5|-|TRBV4-1|-
TGCGCCAGCAGCCAACCAGGTGATCAGCCCCAGCATTTT
CASSQPGDQPQHF
>TRBJ1-1|-|TRBV6-5|once
TGTGCCAGCAAGTCTCCTTACACTGAAGCTTTCTTT
CASKSPYTEAFF
>TRBJ1-1|TRBD1|TRBV2|-
TGTGCCAGCAGTGGAGTCAGGGGGACTACAATGAACACTGAAGCTTTCTTT
CASSGVRGTTMNTEAFF
>TRBJ2-2|TRBD2|TRBV7-7|-
TGTGCTAGCAGCCCAAGAGGCGGGGGGGTACCCGGGGAGCTGTTTTTT
CASSPRGGGVPGELFF
>TRBJ1-5|-|TRBV19|-
TGTGCCACACGATGGACCCCCCGGGCGGATCAGCCCCAGCATTTT
CATRWTPRADQPQHF
>TRBJ2-1|TRBD2|TRBV5-4|once
TGTGCCAGCAGCCACCCGGGGGGAGGGTCCAATGAGCAGTTCTTC
CASSHPGGGSNEQFF
>TRBJ1-2|TRBD1|TRBV27|few
TGTGCCAGCAGTCAGGCCGGGACAGGCGGGCTATTCGGCTACACCTTC
CASSQAGTGGLFGYTF
>TRBJ1-4|-|TRBV4-1|-
TGCGCCAGCAGCCCTCAAACCGGCGAAGTTAATGAAAAACTGTTTTTT
CASSPQTGEVNEKLFF
>TRBJ1-1|-|TRBV5-1|-
TGCGCCAGCATGGACATCAGGGGCGACACTGAAGCTTTCTTT
CASMDIRGDTEAFF
>TRBJ1-5|TRBD1|TRBV30|-
TGTGCCTCTTCACCCGGGACAGGGAGCTGGCAGCCCCAGCATTTT
CASSPGTGSWQPQHF
>TRBJ2-5|-|TRBV12-2|once
TGTGCAAGTCGCCGGCAGGGTGGGGAGACCCAGTACTTC
CASRRQGGETQYF
>TRBJ2-3|-|TRBV21-1|-
TGTGCCAGCAGGTCTGGGCTAAGCACAGATACGCAGTATTTT
CASRSGLSTDTQYF
>TRBJ1-4|TRBD1|TRBV5-1|once
TGCGCCAGCAGCGCGGGACAGACCGAAAAACTGTTTTTT
CASSAGQTEKLFF
>TRBJ2-4|-|TRBV3-1/TRBV3-2|-
TGTGCCAGCAGCGTAATATCTCCCATTTGCAAAAAAAACATTCAGTACTTC
CASSVISPICKKNIQYF
>TRBJ1-1|-|TRBV5-1|once
TGCGCCAGCAGCTTATCAGGGGCGTTGAACACTGAAGCTTTCTTT
CASSLSGALNTEAFF
>TRBJ1-1|-|TRBV21-1|few
TGTGCCAGCAGCAAAGTAGGGAACACTGAAGCTTTCTTT
CASSKVGNTEAFF
>TRBJ1-6|-|TRBV9|-
TGTGCCAGCAGCAATTCCTTTGGGGGTGGTTCACCCCTCCACTTT
CASSNSFGGGSPLHF
>TRBJ1-2|TRBD1|TRBV18|-
TGTGCCAGCTCAACACAGGGGGCCGCGTCCCATGGCTACACCTTC
CASSTQGAASHGYTF
>TRBJ1-2|-|TRBV12-3/TRBV12-4|once
TGTGCCAGCGCGGGGTCAGCTAACTATGGCTACACCTTC
CASAGSANYGYTF
>TRBJ1-3|-|TRBV4-1|-
TGCGCCAGCAGCCAGCCACAGGGTAGGAGAAACACCATATATTTT
CASSQPQGRRNTIYF
>TRBJ1-2|-|TRBV4-1|-
TGCGCCAGCAGCCAAGTGGGTTCCCCCCAGGAGGGCTACACCTTC
CASSQVGSPQEGYTF
>TRBJ2-3|-|TRBV19|-
TGTGCCAGTAGTATAGCCGGGGTGAAAGGAGATACGCAGTATTTT
CASSIAGVKGDTQYF
>TRBJ1-2|-|TRBV19|-
TGTGCCAGTAGTAGAATAGAGAACTCTAACTATGGCTACACCTTC
CASSRIENSNYGYTF
>TRBJ2-5|TRBD1|TRBV24-1|-
TGTGCCACCAGCACAGGGGGCAATCGAGAGACCCAGTACTTC
CATSTGGNRETQYF
>TRBJ1-1|-|TRBV30|-
TGTGCCTCGGGGTCCCTGGGGACTGAAGCTTTCTTT
CASGSLGTEAFF
>TRBJ1-1|-|TRBV19|-
TGTGCCAGTAAAGAATGGGGGAATGAGGCTTTCTTT
CASKEWGNEAFF
>TRBJ1-5|-|TRBV4-1|once
TGCGCCAGCAGCCAATCCTGGACGGCTGGGGTTGTGGCCCAGCATTTT
CASSQSWTAGVVAQHF
>TRBJ2-2|-|TRBV5-1|-
TGCGCCAGCAGCTGGAATCTAGGCGGGGAGCTGTTTTTT
CASSWNLGGELFF
>TRBJ2-7|-|TRBV19|-
TGTGCCAGTAGTAACGGCCCCTACGAGCAGTACTTC
CASSNGPYEQYF
>TRBJ1-2|TRBD1|TRBV2|-
TGTGCCAGCAGCGCTCGGGACAGGGGTGGCGGCTACACCTTC
CASSARDRGGGYTF
>TRBJ2-2|TRBD1|TRBV7-2|-
TGTGCCAGCAGCTTAGCGTTTGGACAGGTCACCGGGGAGCTGTTTTTT
CASSLAFGQVTGELFF
>TRBJ2-7|-|TRBV24-1|-
TGTGCCACCAGTGATTCGACCGGGGGCGAGCAGTACTTC
CATSDSTGGEQYF
>TRBJ1-6|-|TRBV4-3|-
TGCGCCAGCAGCCAAGAGAAGAGCTCCTATAATTCACCCCTCCACTTT
CASSQEKSSYNSPLHF